A single sample is the source of the 15 T cell receptor beta chains below, sequenced in a study of T-cell memory formation after mild COVID-19. In TCRdb, the 5' RACE reads were re-called with MiXCR into one record per CDR3 protein. The sample gives about 320,000 distinct CDR3 sequences, approximately 14% of which show up once; 21% is in the top ten. Material for sequencing was PBMCs or a T cell subset sorted from them (not recorded which). Source of these receptors: a man in his late teens or twenties who had mild COVID-19 (a few samples of this study predate the infection). Cell type and time point are not known.

This clonotype was recorded many times. J is TRBJ2-3 and V is TRBV9, with D perhaps given as TRBD1 or TRBD2 (5 bases each). This CDR3 is built from 16 residues. Germline V gene lookup returns CDR1 SGDLS and CDR2 YYNGEE. The germline V and J ends were trimmed by 0 bases and 2 bases, with 13 bases remaining between them. The CDR3: CASSVEGEWVTDTQYF. CDR3 DNA: TGTGCCAGCAGCGTAGAAGGGGAGTGGGTCACAGATACGCAGTATTTT.

The chain combines TRBV6-1 with TRBJ1-4; 7 nucleotides match TRBD1. Germline lookup yields CDR1 MNHNS and CDR2 SASEGT. The V and J ends lost 2 bases and 3 bases, in that order; junction bases with no gene match: 12. This CDR3 is built from 18 residues. This CDR3 reads CASSEYGQGTVANEKLFF. The CDR3 DNA reads as TGTGCCAGCAGTGAATACGGGCAGGGGACAGTCGCTAATGAAAAACTGTTTTTT.

This clonotype was seen a few times. The V call is TRBV18, the J call TRBJ1-6; D may be TRBD1 (5 bases). Per germline, CDR1 KGHSH and CDR2 LQKENI. The V end lost 0 bases, the J end lost 7 bases, and 10 bases lay between the germline ends. CDR3 size: 15 residues. The CDR3 bases are TGTGCCAGCTCACCACCGGAGGGGTTGAATTCACCCCTCCACTTT. It specifies CASSPPEGLNSPLHF.

This clonotype has more than one count but fewer than ten. This chain connects TRBV7-3 to TRBJ2-3, with unresolved D. Trimming pared 5 bases from V and 5 bases from J, leaving 14 bases between. From germline, CDR1 is SGHTA and CDR2 FQGTGA. The CDR3 runs 14 residues. This CDR3 is CASSPSVSLDTQYF. The CDR3 nucleotides read TGTGCCAGCAGCCCCAGTGTCAGTTTAGATACGCAGTATTTT.

This clonotype was seen only a few times. V and J are TRBV19 and TRBJ2-7, with D hard to call. V was trimmed by 4 bases and J by 5 bases, leaving 12 bases between them. This CDR3 comprises 13 residues. Germline V CDR1 and CDR2: LNHDA, SQIVND (reference sequence). The CDR3: CASSNLRSDEQYF. The CDR3 coding sequence is TGTGCCAGTAGTAATTTGCGGTCCGACGAGCAGTACTTC.

This clonotype turned up a few times. This sequence joins TRBV4-1 and TRBJ1-1, with a weak D call TRBD1 (5 bases). The CDR3 has 11 amino acids. Trimming pared 0 bases from V and 13 bases from J, leaving 9 bases between. Germline CDR1 MGHRA, CDR2 YSYEKL. In DNA form, the CDR3 reads TGCGCCAGCAGCCAAGATCGTAGGGGTTTCTTT. Translating gives CASSQDRRGFF.

This clonotype occurred a few times. This chain uses TRBV3-1 with TRBJ2-7, with D hard to call. This CDR3 comprises 14 residues. Per the germline V gene, CDR1 is LGHDT and CDR2 is YNNKEL (reference sequence). Trimming stripped 1 base from V and 6 bases from J, with 13 bases between. The CDR3 here is CASSQATLPLEQYF. CDR3 DNA sequence: TGTGCCAGCAGCCAAGCAACTCTTCCTCTCGAGCAGTACTTC.

This clonotype was seen only a few times. The chain employs TRBV10-3 and TRBJ2-1, with unresolved D. V was trimmed by 0 bases and J by 7 bases, leaving 4 bases between them. CDR1 and CDR2 (germline): ENHRY, SYGVKD. The CDR3 covers 12 residues. DNA for the CDR3: TGTGCCATCAGTGAGTCTCTAAATGAGCAGTTCTTC. Protein sequence: CAISESLNEQFF.

This clonotype was seen a few times. The chain employs TRBV12-3 or TRBV12-4 and TRBJ1-5; no definite D call. Trimming stripped 2 bases from V and 0 bases from J, with 8 bases between. This CDR3 spans 15 amino acids. DNA for the CDR3: TGTGCCAGCAGTTTATCCTGGGGTAGCAATCAGCCCCAGCATTTT. Translating it yields CASSLSWGSNQPQHF.

This clonotype occurred a few times. The chain employs TRBV5-1 and TRBJ1-1; weak D call: TRBD1 (5 bases). The V end was cut by 2 bases, the J end by 1 base, with 12 bases between. The CDR3 covers 15 residues. Germline lookup yields CDR1 SGHRS and CDR2 YFSETQ. DNA of the CDR3: TGCGCCAGCAGCTTTCCGACAGTGCGGAACACTGAAGCTTTCTTT. The encoded protein is CASSFPTVRNTEAFF. Full variable domain (rest looked up from reference TRBV5-1 and TRBJ1-1): KAGVTQTPRYLIKTRGQQVTLSCSPISGHRSVSWYQQTPGQGLQFLFEYFSETQRNKGNFPGRFSGRQFSNSRSEMNVSTLELGDSALYLCASSFPTVRNTEAFFGQGTRLTVV.

The chain has TRBV4-2 and TRBJ2-1, with a tentative D call TRBD1 (5 bases). Between the trimmed V and J ends, which lost 0 bases and 8 bases, there was a span of 17 bases. CDR1 and CDR2 (germline): LGHNA, YNFKEQ. The CDR3 sequence is 16 residues long. In DNA form, the CDR3 reads TGTGCCAGCAGCCAAGAACAGGCCCGTGTTAACGATGAGCAGTTCTTC. Amino acid sequence: CASSQEQARVNDEQFF.

This clonotype was seen more than once but under ten times. This rearrangement joins TRBV7-9 to TRBJ2-1; 8 positions agree with TRBD1. The CDR3 has 14 amino acids. V shed 5 bases, J shed 9 bases, and the junction held 9 bases outside the gene matches. CDR1 SEHNR and CDR2 FQNEAQ come from the germline V gene (reference sequence). Here the CDR3 DNA reads TGTGCCAGCAGCGTGGACAGGGTGGCGGGTGAGCAGTTCTTC. It yields the protein CASSVDRVAGEQFF.

This clonotype appeared a few times. The chain carries TRBV11-3 and TRBJ2-1; 10 bases are shared with TRBD2. Germline lookup yields CDR1 SGHNT and CDR2 YENEEA. V lost 0 bases to trimming and J lost 4 bases; unmatched junction nucleotides: 15. The CDR3 has 20 residues. The CDR3 loop reads CASSLDRTSGAPLYYNEQFF. The CDR3, as DNA: TGTGCCAGCAGCTTAGACCGAACTAGCGGGGCCCCCCTATATTACAATGAGCAGTTCTTC.

The table lists this clonotype with a few counts. The chain uses TRBV5-1 and TRBJ2-4; 9 bases line up with TRBD2. CDR3 length: 15 residues. V dropped 0 bases and J dropped 3; count of bases not matched to a gene: 1. Germline V gives CDR1 SGHRS, CDR2 YFSETQ. DNA of the CDR3: TGCGCCAGCAGCTTGGGCGGGGGGGACAAAAACATTCAGTACTTC. Protein product: CASSLGGGDKNIQYF.

This clonotype was counted between two and nine times. V and J are TRBV7-9 and TRBJ2-3; 13 bases line up with TRBD2. Germline loops: CDR1 SEHNR, CDR2 FQNEAQ (reference sequence). This CDR3 has 15 amino acids. J lost 4 bases, V lost 5 bases, and 3 bases had no gene match. This CDR3 is CASSDGLAGADTQYF. CDR3 coding DNA: TGTGCCAGCAGCGACGGACTAGCGGGGGCAGATACGCAGTATTTT. The variable domain in full, completed from reference TRBV7-9 and TRBJ2-3, reads DTGVSQNPRHKITKRGQNVTFRCDPISEHNRLYWYRQTLGQGPEFLTYFQNEAQLEKSRLLSDRFSAERPKGSFSTLEIQRTEQGDSAMYLCASSDGLAGADTQYFGPGTRLTVL.